This entry concerns a single T cell receptor (beta chain). This clone's antigen is unknown. No base qualities exist here, and no much larger clone lies one base off it. TCRbeta CDR3 regions were amplified from genomic DNA by means of the immunoSEQ Assay, a bias-controlled multiplex PCR. The paper's data handling went like this. Nucleated cell counts per sample were estimated from amplification of reference gene primers within the assay. To quantify the absolute abundance of each unique TCRbeta CDR3 rearrangement, sequence reads were collapsed and filtered. For each sample, productive Simpson clonality was calculated as the square root of Simpson's diversity index across productive rearrangements. Here the immuneACCESS table is served through TCRdb, limited to in-frame sequences with V and J called. Missing clones are a known gap in these copies; in checked studies unresolved V genes cover under half, and the rest lacks a known reason. The V and J calls and clone size come from that table; D and trimming were worked out from the DNA. A total of about 260,000 clones appear in this sample, less than 90% of them only once. The ten largest clones take up 1.5% of the sample.

The V end gives up 1 base and the J end 0 bases, leaving 4 bases in the junction not matched to a gene. The germline V gene (reference sequence) yields SEHNR for CDR1 and FQNEAQ for CDR2. There are 16 amino acids in the CDR3, from cysteine to phenylalanine inclusive. Only CDR3 DNA is held: 48 bases, read in frame from base 1. This record comes from a study of blood T cell repertoires in COVID-19 (TCRdb year 2020). With regard to the full study: Samples from collaborators originated in the United States, Italy and Spain and spanned both the acute and convalescent phases of COVID-19. The prospective study material was composed of cDNA or gDNA derived from T cells, B-cell-depleted T cells, or PBMCs. Deeply sampled blood TCRbeta repertoires from subjects exposed to, actively infected with, or recovered from COVID-19 were included in the dataset. The repertoires were released in a freely available public database meant as a resource for research on the immune response to SARS-CoV-2. Samples were obtained from the ongoing ImmuneRACE study (first 160 participants) and from over 1,000 subjects provided by 6 global collaborators. Sample metadata almost always included a de-identified subject ID, COVID-19 status, age in years and sex. HLA class I and class II types, where available, came from metadata supplied by the sample provider rather than from assay-based typing.

Another Seattle source contributed samples from volunteer blood donors who had recovered from COVID-19. Collaborating institutions collected whole blood in K2EDTA tubes following their own protocols. For TCRbeta analysis, collaborators shipped samples in one of three forms: frozen whole blood, isolated PBMCs, or DNA extracted from either of those sample types. Beyond this particular receptor, the publication reports: The quantity of clinical and demographic metadata differed by source and by participant and was supplied without curation.

Sequencing was done on a sample of peripheral blood. This chain joins TRBV7-9 to TRBJ2-7; 9 central nucleotides agree with TRBD1. The sequence was obtained from a woman in her 40s who had recovered from COVID-19. This receptor has the CDR3 CASSLVGTGRSYEQYF. The DNA sequence reads TGTGCCAGCAGCTTAGTTGGGACAGGGCGCTCCTACGAGCAGTACTTC.